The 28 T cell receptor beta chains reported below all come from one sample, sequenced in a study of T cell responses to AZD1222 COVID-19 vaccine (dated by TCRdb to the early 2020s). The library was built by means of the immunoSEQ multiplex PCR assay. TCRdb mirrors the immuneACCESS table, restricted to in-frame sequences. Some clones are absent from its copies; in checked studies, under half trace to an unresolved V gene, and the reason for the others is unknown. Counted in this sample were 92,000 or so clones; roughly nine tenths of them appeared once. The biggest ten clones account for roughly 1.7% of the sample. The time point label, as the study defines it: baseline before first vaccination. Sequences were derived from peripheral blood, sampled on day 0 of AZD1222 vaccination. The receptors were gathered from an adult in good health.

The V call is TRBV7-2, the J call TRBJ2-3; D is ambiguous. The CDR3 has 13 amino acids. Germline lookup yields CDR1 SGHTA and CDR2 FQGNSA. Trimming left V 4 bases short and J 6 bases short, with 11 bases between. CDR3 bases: TGTGCCAGCAGCTCAAATCCCGAGGATACGCAGTATTTT. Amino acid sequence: CASSSNPEDTQYF.

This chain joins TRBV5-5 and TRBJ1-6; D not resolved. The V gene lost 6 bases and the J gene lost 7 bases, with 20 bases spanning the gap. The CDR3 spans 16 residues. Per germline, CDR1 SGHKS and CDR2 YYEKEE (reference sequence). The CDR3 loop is CASMRWVAQKNSPLHF. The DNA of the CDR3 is TGTGCCAGCATGCGGTGGGTGGCGCAAAAGAATTCACCCCTCCACTTT. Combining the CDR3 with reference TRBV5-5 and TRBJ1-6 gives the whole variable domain DAGVTQSPTHLIKTRGQQVTLRCSPISGHKSVSWYQQVLGQGPQFIFQYYEKEERGRGNFPDRFSARQFPNYSSELNVNALLLGDSALYLCASMRWVAQKNSPLHFGNGTRLTVT.

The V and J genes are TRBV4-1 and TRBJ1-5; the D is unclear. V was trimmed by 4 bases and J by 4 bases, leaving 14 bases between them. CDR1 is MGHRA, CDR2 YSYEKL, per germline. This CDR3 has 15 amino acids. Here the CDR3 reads CASSPPSGDNQPQHF. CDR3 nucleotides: TGCGCCAGCAGCCCCCCATCCGGGGATAATCAGCCCCAGCATTTT.

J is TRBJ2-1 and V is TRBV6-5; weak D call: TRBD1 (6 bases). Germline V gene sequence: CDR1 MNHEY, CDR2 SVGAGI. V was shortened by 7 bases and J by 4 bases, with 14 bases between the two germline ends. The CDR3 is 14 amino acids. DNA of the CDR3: TGTGCCAGCACCAACGACAGGACTTACAATGAGCAGTTCTTC. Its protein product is CASTNDRTYNEQFF.

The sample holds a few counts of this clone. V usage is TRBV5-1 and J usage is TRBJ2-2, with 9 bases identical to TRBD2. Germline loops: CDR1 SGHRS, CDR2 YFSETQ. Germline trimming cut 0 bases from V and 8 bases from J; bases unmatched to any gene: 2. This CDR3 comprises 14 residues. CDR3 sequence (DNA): TGCGCCAGCAGCTTGGGACTAGCGGCGGGGGAGCTGTTTTTT. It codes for CASSLGLAAGELFF.

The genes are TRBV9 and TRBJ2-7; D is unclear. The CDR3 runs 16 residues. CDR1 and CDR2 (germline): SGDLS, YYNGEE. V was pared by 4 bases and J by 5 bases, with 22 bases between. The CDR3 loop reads CASSSRLAPPSNEQYF. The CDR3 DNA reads TGTGCCAGCAGCTCGAGGTTGGCGCCGCCTTCCAACGAGCAGTACTTC.

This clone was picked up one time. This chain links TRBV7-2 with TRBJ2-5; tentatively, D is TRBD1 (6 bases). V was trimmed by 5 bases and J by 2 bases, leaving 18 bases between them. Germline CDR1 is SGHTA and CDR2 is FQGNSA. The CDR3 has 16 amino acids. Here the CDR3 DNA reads TGTGCCAGCAGCCTGAGGGGGAGTAGAGGACAAGAGACCCAGTACTTC. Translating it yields CASSLRGSRGQETQYF.

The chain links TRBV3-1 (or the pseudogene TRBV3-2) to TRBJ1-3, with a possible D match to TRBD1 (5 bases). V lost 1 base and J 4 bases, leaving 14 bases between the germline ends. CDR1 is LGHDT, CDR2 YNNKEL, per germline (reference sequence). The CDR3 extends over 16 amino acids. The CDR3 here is CASSQAPPRDGNTIYF. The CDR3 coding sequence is TGTGCCAGCAGCCAAGCCCCTCCGAGGGACGGAAACACCATATATTTT.

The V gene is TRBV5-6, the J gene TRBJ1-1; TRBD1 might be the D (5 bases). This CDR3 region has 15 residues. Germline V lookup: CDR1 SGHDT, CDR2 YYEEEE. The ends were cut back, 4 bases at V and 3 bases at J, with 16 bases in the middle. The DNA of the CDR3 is TGTGCCAGCAGCATTTATGGGAGAGGGGACACTGAAGCTTTCTTT. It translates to CASSIYGRGDTEAFF. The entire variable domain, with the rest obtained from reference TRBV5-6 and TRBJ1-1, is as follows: DAGVTQSPTHLIKTRGQQVTLRCSPKSGHDTVSWYQQALGQGPQFIFQYYEEEERQRGNFPDRFSGHQFPNYSSELNVNALLLGDSALYLCASSIYGRGDTEAFFGQGTRLTVV.

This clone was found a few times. The CDR3 DNA is TGCGCCAATACGAGACAGAATTCACCCCTCCACTTT. Its protein is CANTRQNSPLHF. The chain is built from TRBV10-1 and TRBJ1-6; the D gene is possibly TRBD1 (5 bases). The V end lost 10 bases, the J end lost 7 bases, and 11 bases lay between the germline ends. There are 12 residues in the CDR3. Per germline, CDR1 WNHNN and CDR2 SYGVQD (reference sequence).

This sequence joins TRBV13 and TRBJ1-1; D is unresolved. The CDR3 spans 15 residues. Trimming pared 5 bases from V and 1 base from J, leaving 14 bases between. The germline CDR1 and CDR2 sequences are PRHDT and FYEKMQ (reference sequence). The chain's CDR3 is CASSPDSSWNTEAFF. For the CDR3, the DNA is TGTGCCAGCAGCCCCGACTCATCCTGGAACACTGAAGCTTTCTTT.

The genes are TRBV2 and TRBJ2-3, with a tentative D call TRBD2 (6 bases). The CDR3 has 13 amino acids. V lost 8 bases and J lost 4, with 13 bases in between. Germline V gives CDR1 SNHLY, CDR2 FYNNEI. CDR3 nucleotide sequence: TGTGCCAGCGGAGGAGGGCCCGCAGATACGCAGTATTTT. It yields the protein CASGGGPADTQYF.

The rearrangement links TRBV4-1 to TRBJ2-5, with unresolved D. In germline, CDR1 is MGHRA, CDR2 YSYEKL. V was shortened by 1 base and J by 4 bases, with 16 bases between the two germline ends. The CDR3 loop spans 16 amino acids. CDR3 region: CASSQGSVWYPETQYF. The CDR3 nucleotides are TGCGCCAGCAGCCAAGGTTCAGTTTGGTACCCAGAGACCCAGTACTTC.

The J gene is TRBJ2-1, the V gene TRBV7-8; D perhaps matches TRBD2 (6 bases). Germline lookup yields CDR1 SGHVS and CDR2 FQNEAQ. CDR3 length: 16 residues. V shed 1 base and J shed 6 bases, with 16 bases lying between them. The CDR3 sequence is CASSLEFAGRGNEQFF. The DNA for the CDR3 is TGTGCCAGCAGCTTAGAATTTGCGGGGCGTGGCAATGAGCAGTTCTTC.

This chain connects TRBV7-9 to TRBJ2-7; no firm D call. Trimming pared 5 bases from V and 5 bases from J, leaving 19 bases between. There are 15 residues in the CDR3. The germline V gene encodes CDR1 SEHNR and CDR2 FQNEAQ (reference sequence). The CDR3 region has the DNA TGTGCCAGCAGCCTCACTGCCGGACCCCTTGACGAGCAGTACTTC. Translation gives CASSLTAGPLDEQYF.

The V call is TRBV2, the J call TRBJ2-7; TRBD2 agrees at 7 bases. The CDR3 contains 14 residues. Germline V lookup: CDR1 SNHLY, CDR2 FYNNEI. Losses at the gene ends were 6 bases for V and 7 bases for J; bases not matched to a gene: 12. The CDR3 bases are TGTGCCAGCAGGGGGGGGACTTGGAGGACTGAGCAGTACTTC. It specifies CASRGGTWRTEQYF.

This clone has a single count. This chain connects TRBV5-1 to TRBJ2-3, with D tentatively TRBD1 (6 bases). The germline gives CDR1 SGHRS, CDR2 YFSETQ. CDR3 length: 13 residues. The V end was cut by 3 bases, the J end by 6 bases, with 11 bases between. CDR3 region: CASSSQGGDTQYF. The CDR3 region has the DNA TGCGCCAGCAGCTCACAGGGCGGGGATACGCAGTATTTT. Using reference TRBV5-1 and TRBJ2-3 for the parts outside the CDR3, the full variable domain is KAGVTQTPRYLIKTRGQQVTLSCSPISGHRSVSWYQQTPGQGLQFLFEYFSETQRNKGNFPGRFSGRQFSNSRSEMNVSTLELGDSALYLCASSSQGGDTQYFGPGTRLTVL.

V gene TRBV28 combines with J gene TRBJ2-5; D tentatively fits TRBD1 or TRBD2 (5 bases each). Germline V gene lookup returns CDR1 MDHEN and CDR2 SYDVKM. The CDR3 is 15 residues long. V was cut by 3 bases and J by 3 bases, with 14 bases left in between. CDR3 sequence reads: CASSLGSGGKETQYF. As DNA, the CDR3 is TGTGCCAGCAGTTTGGGCTCTGGGGGAAAAGAGACCCAGTACTTC. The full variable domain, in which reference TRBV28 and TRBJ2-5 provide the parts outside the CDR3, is DVKVTQSSRYLVKRTGEKVFLECVQDMDHENMFWYRQDPGLGLRLIYFSYDVKMKEKGDIPEGYSVSREKKERFSLILESASTNQTSMYLCASSLGSGGKETQYFGPGTRLLVL.

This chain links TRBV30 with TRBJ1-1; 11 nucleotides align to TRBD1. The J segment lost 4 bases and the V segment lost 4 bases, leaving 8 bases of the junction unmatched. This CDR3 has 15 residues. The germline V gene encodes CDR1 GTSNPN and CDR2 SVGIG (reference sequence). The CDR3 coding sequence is TGTGCCTGGACAAAGGGACAGGGGGGTGGCACTGAAGCTTTCTTT. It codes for CAWTKGQGGGTEAFF.

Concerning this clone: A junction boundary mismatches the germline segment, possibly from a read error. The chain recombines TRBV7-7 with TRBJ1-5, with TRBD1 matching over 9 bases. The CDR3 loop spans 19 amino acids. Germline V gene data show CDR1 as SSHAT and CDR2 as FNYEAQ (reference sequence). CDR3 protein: CASSLPPGTGTSSNQPQHF. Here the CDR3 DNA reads TGTGCTAGCAGCCTCCCTCCCGGGACAGGGACATCCAGCAATCAGCCCCAGCATTTT.

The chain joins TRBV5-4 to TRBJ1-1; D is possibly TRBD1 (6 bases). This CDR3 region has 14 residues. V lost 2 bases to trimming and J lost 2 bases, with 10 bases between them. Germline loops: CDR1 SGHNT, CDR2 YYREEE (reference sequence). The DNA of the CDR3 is TGTGCCAGCAGCTTTTCCAGGGGAAACACTGAAGCTTTCTTT. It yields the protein CASSFSRGNTEAFF.

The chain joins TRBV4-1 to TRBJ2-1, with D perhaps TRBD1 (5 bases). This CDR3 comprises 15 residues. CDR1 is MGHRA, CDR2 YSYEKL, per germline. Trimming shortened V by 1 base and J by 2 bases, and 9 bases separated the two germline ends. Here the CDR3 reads CASSQVQGTYNEQFF. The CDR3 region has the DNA TGCGCCAGCAGCCAAGTCCAGGGTACCTACAATGAGCAGTTCTTC.

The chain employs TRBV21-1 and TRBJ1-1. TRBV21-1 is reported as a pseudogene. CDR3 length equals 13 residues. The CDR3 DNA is TGTGCCAGCAGCAAAGGGAAGAACACTGAAGCTTTCTTT. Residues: CASSKGKNTEAFF.

The CDR3 here is CSVIGTGKGSPLHF. The CDR3 region has the DNA TGCAGCGTCATCGGGACAGGGAAGGGATCACCCCTCCACTTT. The chain joins TRBV29-1 to TRBJ1-6; 9 positions match TRBD1. Germline assignment: CDR1 SQVTM and CDR2 ANQGSEA. The J segment lost 10 bases and the V segment lost 6 bases, leaving 10 bases of the junction unmatched. There are 14 residues in the CDR3.

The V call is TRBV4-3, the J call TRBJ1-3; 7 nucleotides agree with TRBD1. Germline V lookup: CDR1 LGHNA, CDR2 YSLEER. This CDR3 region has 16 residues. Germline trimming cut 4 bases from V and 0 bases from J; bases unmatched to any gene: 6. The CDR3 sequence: CASSRADRDSGNTIYF. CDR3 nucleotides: TGCGCCAGCAGCCGGGCAGACAGGGACTCTGGAAACACCATATATTTT.

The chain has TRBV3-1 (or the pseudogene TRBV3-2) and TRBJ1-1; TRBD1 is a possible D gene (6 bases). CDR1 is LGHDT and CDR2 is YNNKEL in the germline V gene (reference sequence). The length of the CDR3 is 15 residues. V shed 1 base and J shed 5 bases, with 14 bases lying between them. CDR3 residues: CASSQVRGADTEAFF. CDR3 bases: TGTGCCAGCAGCCAAGTCCGGGGGGCTGATACTGAAGCTTTCTTT.

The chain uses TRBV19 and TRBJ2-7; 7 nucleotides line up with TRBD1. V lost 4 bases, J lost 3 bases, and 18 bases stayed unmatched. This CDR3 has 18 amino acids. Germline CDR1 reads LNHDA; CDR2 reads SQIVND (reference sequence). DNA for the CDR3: TGTGCCAGTAGTAAACCGACCATAGGGACAGAGAACCTCTACGAGCAGTACTTC. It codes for CASSKPTIGTENLYEQYF.

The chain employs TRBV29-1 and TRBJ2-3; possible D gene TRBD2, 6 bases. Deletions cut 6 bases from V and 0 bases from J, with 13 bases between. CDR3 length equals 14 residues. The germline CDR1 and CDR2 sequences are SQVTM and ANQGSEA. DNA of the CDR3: TGCAGCGTCGGGCTAGCGACTAGCACAGATACGCAGTATTTT. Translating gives CSVGLATSTDTQYF.